One sample yielded the 15 T cell receptor beta chains listed below, sequenced in a study of T cell repertoires in cytomegalovirus infection. TCRdb redid the calling of the reads with MiXCR, one entry per CDR3 protein. Of some 250,000 distinct CDR3 sequences in the sample, over 8% were seen once. Sequenced sample: PBMCs. The receptors were gathered from a human donor in good health (CMV status not recorded). Some clones in this sample may be carry-over from other donors' samples.

This clonotype was counted ten times or more. As DNA, the CDR3 is TGTGCCAGCAGCTTGCCCTCAGGTGCAACTAATGAAAAACTGTTTTTT. This gives the protein CASSLPSGATNEKLFF. This chain connects TRBV5-6 to TRBJ1-4, with D hard to call. The CDR3 has 16 amino acids. CDR1 is SGHDT, CDR2 YYEEEE, per germline. Trimming removed 1 base at V and 0 bases at J, with 10 bases between.

V and J are TRBV20-1 and TRBJ1-4, with 10 bases matching TRBD1. Germline V lookup: CDR1 DFQATT, CDR2 SNEGSKA (reference sequence). The CDR3 has 13 amino acids. J was trimmed by 8 bases and V by 5 bases; bases with no gene match: 5. The CDR3 protein is CSAETDRGEKLFF. The CDR3 DNA is TGCAGTGCTGAAACGGACAGGGGGGAAAAACTGTTTTTT.

This clonotype appeared many times. This chain uses TRBV7-2 with TRBJ2-1, with D perhaps TRBD2 (6 bases). This CDR3 has 15 amino acids. Trimming took off 4 bases at V and 1 base at J, with 11 bases between the two ends. Germline CDR1 is SGHTA and CDR2 is FQGNSA. In DNA form, the CDR3 reads TGTGCCAGCAGCTATGCGGGGAGTTCCTACAATGAGCAGTTCTTC. Amino acids: CASSYAGSSYNEQFF. Complete variable domain (other parts from reference TRBV7-2 and TRBJ2-1): GAGVSQSPSNKVTEKGKDVELRCDPISGHTALYWYRQSLGQGLEFLIYFQGNSAPDKSGLPSDRFSAERTGGSVSTLTIQRTQQEDSAVYLCASSYAGSSYNEQFFGPGTRLTVL.

J is TRBJ2-3 and V is TRBV11-2, with D perhaps given as TRBD1 or TRBD2 (5 bases each). The CDR3 runs to 12 residues. Germline assignment: CDR1 SGHAT and CDR2 FQNNGV. The V gene lost 3 bases and the J gene lost 7 bases, with 8 bases spanning the gap. The CDR3 region has the DNA TGTGCCAGCAGCTTGGGGGTAAATACGCAGTATTTT. This sequence encodes CASSLGVNTQYF.

This clonotype has at least ten counts. Relative to the germline gene, one junction end is altered; a read error may explain this. The rearrangement joins TRBV7-3 to TRBJ1-2; D is possibly TRBD1 (5 bases). There are 13 residues in the CDR3. Germline V CDR1 and CDR2: SGHTA, FQGTGA. The CDR3 reads CASSTRGGTAHAF. The CDR3, as DNA: TGTGCCAGCAGCACGAGAGGCGGGACTGCCCACGCCTTC.

This clonotype came up many times. The V and J genes are TRBV12-3 or TRBV12-4 and TRBJ1-5; D possibly corresponds to TRBD1 (5 bases). V lost 5 bases and J 0 bases, leaving 11 bases between the germline ends. This CDR3 region has 15 residues. Here the CDR3 DNA reads TGTGCCAGCAGTCCCGTGGGGGGTAGCAATCAGCCCCAGCATTTT. Its translation is CASSPVGGSNQPQHF.

This clonotype was picked up many times. The chain couples TRBV12-3 or TRBV12-4 to TRBJ1-6; 7 bases agree with TRBD1. After removal of 6 bases from V and 9 bases from J, the junction contained 11 bases not matched to a gene. The CDR3 spans 15 residues. CDR3 loop: CASSPGRGRGSPLHF. CDR3 nucleotide sequence: TGTGCCAGCAGCCCAGGGAGGGGGCGCGGTTCACCCCTCCACTTT.

This clonotype appeared many times. This chain connects TRBV7-9 to TRBJ2-1, with 8 positions matching TRBD2. From germline, CDR1 is SEHNR and CDR2 FQNEAQ (reference sequence). Unmatched junction bases numbered 13, after V lost 5 bases and J lost 4 bases. This CDR3 has 17 amino acids. The CDR3 nucleotides read TGTGCCAGCAGCCCCCACTCCTCCGGGAGGGCTTACAATGAGCAGTTCTTC. Its translation: CASSPHSSGRAYNEQFF.

This clonotype showed up many times. CDR3 residues: CASSAYYEQYF. CDR3 nucleotide sequence: TGTGCCAGCAGCGCGTACTACGAGCAGTACTTC. The chain recombines TRBV7-2 with TRBJ2-7; D remains ambiguous. V was trimmed by 5 bases and J by 3 bases, leaving 5 bases between them. Germline CDR1 SGHTA, CDR2 FQGNSA. CDR3 length: 11 residues.

This chain links TRBV28 with TRBJ2-7, with 12 bases matching TRBD1. CDR3 length: 18 residues. The germline CDR1 and CDR2 sequences are MDHEN and SYDVKM. V shed 4 bases, J shed 4 bases, and the junction held 14 bases outside the gene matches. This CDR3 reads CASSSPGWSGQGAYEQYF. The CDR3 DNA sequence: TGTGCCAGCAGTTCTCCCGGGTGGTCGGGACAGGGGGCTTACGAGCAGTACTTC.

This clonotype was seen repeatedly, ten times or more. V usage is TRBV7-2 and J usage is TRBJ1-6; maybe TRBD1 (6 bases). The CDR3 sequence is 16 residues long. CDR1 is SGHTA and CDR2 is FQGNSA in the germline V gene. Trimming removed 3 bases at V and 8 bases at J, with 17 bases between. CDR3 nucleotides: TGTGCCAGCAGCTTCCTTGGACAGACCCAGTATTCACCCCTCCACTTT. Translation: CASSFLGQTQYSPLHF.

This clonotype was found many times. The V gene is TRBV20-1, the J gene TRBJ1-2; a weak D match, TRBD1 (5 bases). V lost 5 bases to trimming and J lost 6 bases, with 13 bases between them. The CDR3 consists of 12 residues. The germline CDR1 and CDR2 sequences are DFQATT and SNEGSKA (reference sequence). The DNA for the CDR3 is TGCAGTGCTCTGGGACGGCAAAATGGCTACACCTTC. Its protein product is CSALGRQNGYTF.

This clonotype has a count of ten or more. V and J are TRBV28 and TRBJ1-5, with no clear D. Trimming removed 6 bases at V and 3 bases at J, with 9 bases between. The CDR3 runs to 13 residues. CDR1 and CDR2 from the germline V gene are MDHEN and SYDVKM. CDR3 coding DNA: TGTGCCAGCAGCGGAGTGCCCAATCAGCCCCAGCATTTT. The encoded protein is CASSGVPNQPQHF.

The sample holds many counts of this clonotype. This chain joins TRBV7-9 and TRBJ1-6; D perhaps matches TRBD1 (5 bases). V was shortened by 3 bases and J by 11 bases, with 20 bases between the two germline ends. Germline V gene data show CDR1 as SEHNR and CDR2 as FQNEAQ (reference sequence). The CDR3 totals 16 residues. The CDR3 is CASSLGPETSSPPLHF. The CDR3 DNA reads as TGTGCCAGCAGCTTGGGGCCGGAGACTAGCAGTCCACCCCTCCACTTT.

The chain's CDR3 is CASSLGLRGAAEAFF. DNA of the CDR3: TGTGCCAGCAGCTTAGGGTTAAGGGGGGCCGCTGAAGCTTTCTTT. This chain links TRBV11-2 with TRBJ1-1; a weak D match, TRBD1 (6 bases). In germline, CDR1 is SGHAT, CDR2 FQNNGV. The V gene lost 1 base and the J gene lost 6 bases, with 15 bases spanning the gap. The CDR3 has 15 residues.